These T cell receptor beta chains were read from a single sample in a study of cytomegalovirus exposure and HLA in healthy donors. The data were produced by immunoSEQ multiplex PCR, yet TCRdb's version contains in-frame clones alone and is incomplete. There are approximately 100,000 clones in the sample; 76% occur only once, and about 8% lies in the top ten. The sequenced material came from PBMCs. The receptors derive from a woman between 45 and 65 years old in good health and CMV-seropositive. Both conserved end residues are trimmed from each CDR3.

v_gene: TRBV5-6
j_gene: TRBJ2-7
CDR3aa: ASSLLSYEQY

v_gene: TRBV7-2
j_gene: TRBJ2-3
CDR3aa: ASSLTGGDTQY

v_gene: TRBV7-9
j_gene: TRBJ2-2
CDR3aa: ASSASGGLTGELF

v_gene: TRBV7-9
j_gene: TRBJ1-1
CDR3aa: SSRTGTGNTEAF

v_gene: TRBV29-1
j_gene: TRBJ2-1
CDR3aa: SVEGSGLTNEQF

v_gene: TRBV18
j_gene: TRBJ2-7
CDR3aa: ASSPQGTGGFSYEQY

v_gene: TRBV4-1
j_gene: TRBJ2-2
CDR3aa: ASSQNTFTGELF

v_gene: TRBV5-1
j_gene: TRBJ1-2
CDR3aa: ASSPDRGHGYT

v_gene: TRBV7-9
j_gene: TRBJ2-7
CDR3aa: ASSSTRTGSLYEQY

v_gene: TRBV4-3
j_gene: TRBJ2-3
CDR3aa: ASSQVAGTGGADTQY

v_gene: TRBV6-6
j_gene: TRBJ2-1
CDR3aa: ASSQQGGPYNEQF

v_gene: TRBV20-1
j_gene: TRBJ2-5
CDR3aa: SGPSAGTQY

v_gene: TRBV10-1
j_gene: TRBJ1-6
CDR3aa: AAKGGGSSPLH

v_gene: TRBV7-6
j_gene: TRBJ2-6
CDR3aa: ASSSGQGSGANVLT

v_gene: TRBV5-1
j_gene: TRBJ1-3
CDR3aa: ASSPGTGGNTIY

v_gene: TRBV7-2
j_gene: TRBJ2-3
CDR3aa: ASSLVPISGGTDTQY

v_gene: TRBV9
j_gene: TRBJ1-1
CDR3aa: ASSRGGMNTEAF